One sample yielded the 28 T cell receptor beta chains listed below, sequenced in a study of T-cell memory formation after mild COVID-19. MiXCR, run by TCRdb on the 5' RACE reads, gives a single entry per CDR3 protein. This table has some 120,000 distinct CDR3 sequences, around 15% appearing once. The sequencing input was PBMCs or a T cell subset sorted from them (not recorded which). These receptors were taken from a man between 18 and 35 years old who had mild COVID-19 (a few samples of this study predate the infection). Cell type and time point are not known.

The J gene is TRBJ2-5, the V gene TRBV7-8, with 11 bases that match TRBD2. CDR3 size: 16 residues. Looked up from germline, CDR1 is SGHVS and CDR2 is FQNEAQ. The trim removed 5 bases at V and 5 bases at J, leaving 10 bases unmatched. CDR3 in amino acids: CASSRRGTSGGETQYF. The CDR3 region has the DNA TGTGCCAGCAGCCGAAGAGGGACTAGCGGCGGCGAGACCCAGTACTTC. Drawing the rest from reference TRBV7-8 and TRBJ2-5, the complete variable domain is GAGVSQSPRYKVAKRGQDVALRCDPISGHVSLFWYQQALGQGPEFLTYFQNEAQLDKSGLPSDRFFAERPEGSVSTLKIQRTQQEDSAVYLCASSRRGTSGGETQYFGPGTRLLVL.

This rearrangement joins TRBV5-1 to TRBJ1-1; a possible D gene is TRBD1 (5 bases). V gave up 4 bases and J gave up 2 bases, with 12 bases separating them. Germline V gene sequence: CDR1 SGHRS, CDR2 YFSETQ. The CDR3 is made up of 14 amino acids. The CDR3 spells CASSRQTTNTEAFF. The CDR3 coding sequence is TGCGCCAGCAGCAGACAGACTACTAACACTGAAGCTTTCTTT. The complete variable domain, with remaining parts taken from reference TRBV5-1 and TRBJ1-1, reads KAGVTQTPRYLIKTRGQQVTLSCSPISGHRSVSWYQQTPGQGLQFLFEYFSETQRNKGNFPGRFSGRQFSNSRSEMNVSTLELGDSALYLCASSRQTTNTEAFFGQGTRLTVV.

In its sample, this clonotype was seen a few times. This chain links TRBV11-2 with TRBJ2-7, with 9 bases lining up with TRBD2. Germline V gene data show CDR1 as SGHAT and CDR2 as FQNNGV. The CDR3 has 13 residues. J lost 6 bases, V lost 5 bases, and 5 bases had no gene match. The chain's CDR3 is CASSLGLASEQYF. CDR3 sequence (DNA): TGTGCCAGCAGCCTCGGACTAGCGAGCGAGCAGTACTTC.

This clonotype was seen a few times. Written as DNA, the CDR3 is TGTGCCAGCGGACAGGGGTCTGAGGAGACCCAGTACTTC. Translating gives CASGQGSEETQYF. The J gene is TRBJ2-5, the V gene TRBV9; 9 bases are shared with TRBD1. Germline assignment: CDR1 SGDLS and CDR2 YYNGEE. Trimming took 7 bases from V and 5 from J; bases not matched to a gene: 6. The CDR3 extends over 13 amino acids.

This clonotype came up a few times. The genes are TRBV27 and TRBJ2-2, with TRBD2 matching over 10 bases. J gave up 1 base and V 6 bases, and 11 bases lay outside the gene matches. The CDR3 length is 18 residues. The V gene's germline CDR1 is MNHEY and CDR2 SMNVEV (reference sequence). CDR3 region: CASSPPGLAGVNTGELFF. DNA of the CDR3: TGTGCCAGCAGCCCACCGGGGCTAGCGGGGGTGAACACCGGGGAGCTGTTTTTT.

This clonotype was observed a few times. This chain connects TRBV24-1 to TRBJ2-1; D is unclear. CDR1 and CDR2 from the germline V gene are KGHDR and SFDVKD. The V and J ends lost 4 bases and 7 bases respectively, with 10 bases between them. The CDR3 is 13 amino acids. The CDR3 coding sequence is TGTGCCACCAGTGAGCGGTTATCTAATGAGCAGTTCTTC. Residues: CATSERLSNEQFF.

This clonotype showed up just a few times. J is TRBJ1-4 and V is TRBV18; D ambiguous. The germline CDR1 and CDR2 sequences are KGHSH and LQKENI. The CDR3 consists of 16 residues. V was shortened by 0 bases and J by 7 bases, with 15 bases between the two germline ends. CDR3 coding DNA: TGTGCCAGCTCACCACCAGGGTCGCCGCGGGGTGAAAAACTGTTTTTT. Translating gives CASSPPGSPRGEKLFF.

The V and J genes are TRBV5-1 and TRBJ1-6; the D is unclear. The CDR3 extends over 14 amino acids. Germline CDR1 reads SGHRS; CDR2 reads YFSETQ. The V end was cut by 4 bases, the J end by 3 bases, with 8 bases between. DNA of the CDR3: TGCGCCAGCAGCCTGCGGGGCTATAATTCACCCCTCCACTTT. Amino acids: CASSLRGYNSPLHF.

This clonotype was detected only a few times. The V call is TRBV12-5, the J call TRBJ2-2; D assignment may be TRBD1 or TRBD2 (5 bases each). Trimming took off 5 bases at V and 5 bases at J, with 12 bases between the two ends. Germline V CDR1 and CDR2: LGHNT, FRNRAP. The CDR3 is 14 residues long. The CDR3 DNA is TGTGCTAGTGGTCCCGGGGCTATGACCGGGGAGCTGTTTTTT. It specifies CASGPGAMTGELFF.

This chain connects TRBV12-3 or TRBV12-4 to TRBJ2-5, with 12 nucleotides matching TRBD1. With V trimmed by 6 bases and J by 4 bases, 6 bases remained unmatched. The CDR3 spans 15 residues. CDR3 residues: CASRPGQGAGETQYF. Written as DNA, the CDR3 is TGTGCCAGCAGGCCGGGACAGGGGGCCGGAGAGACCCAGTACTTC.

This clonotype was observed a few times. This chain joins TRBV4-3 and TRBJ2-1, with a tentative D call TRBD2 (6 bases). The CDR3 runs 14 residues. Deletions cut 8 bases from V and 0 bases from J, with 11 bases between. Germline V gives CDR1 LGHNA, CDR2 YSLEER. CDR3 amino acids: CASSRDSSYNEQFF. The DNA of the CDR3 is TGCGCCAGCTCCCGGGACTCCTCCTACAATGAGCAGTTCTTC.

J is TRBJ2-2 and V is TRBV5-1, with 7 bases that match TRBD1. This CDR3 is built from 15 residues. CDR1 is SGHRS and CDR2 is YFSETQ in the germline V gene. V lost 0 bases and J lost 5; bases outside the gene matches: 4. CDR3 protein: CASSLVGGETGELFF. As DNA, the CDR3 is TGCGCCAGCAGCTTGGTAGGGGGCGAAACCGGGGAGCTGTTTTTT.

This clonotype occurred a few times. The CDR3 protein is CASSSLTRRNEQFF. The CDR3 region has the DNA TGTGCCAGCAGCTCCCTGACCCGTCGGAATGAGCAGTTCTTC. J is TRBJ2-1 and V is TRBV11-2; D gene unclear. V shed 4 bases and J shed 7 bases, with 14 bases lying between them. The CDR3 sequence is 14 residues long. The germline V gene encodes CDR1 SGHAT and CDR2 FQNNGV.

The J gene is TRBJ1-1, the V gene TRBV5-1; D call uncertain. The CDR3 has 15 amino acids. Germline loops: CDR1 SGHRS, CDR2 YFSETQ. V was trimmed by 1 base and J by 1 base, leaving 11 bases between them. The CDR3 loop is CASSLSLAENTEAFF. The CDR3 coding sequence is TGCGCCAGCAGCTTGTCCTTGGCAGAGAACACTGAAGCTTTCTTT.

Only a few counts were recorded for this clonotype. The chain carries TRBV20-1 and TRBJ2-7, with 13 nucleotides matching TRBD2. This CDR3 has 14 residues. Per the germline V gene, CDR1 is DFQATT and CDR2 is SNEGSKA (reference sequence). After removal of 5 bases from V and 2 bases from J, the junction contained 3 bases not matched to a gene. CDR3 region: CSAPGLAGTYEQYF. The CDR3 nucleotides are TGCAGTGCTCCGGGACTAGCGGGGACCTACGAGCAGTACTTC.

There are a few counts of this clonotype. This chain connects TRBV4-2 to TRBJ1-2; D gene uncertain. Per the germline V gene, CDR1 is LGHNA and CDR2 is YNFKEQ. The CDR3 has 15 residues. V was trimmed by 1 base and J by 4 bases, leaving 13 bases between them. The CDR3, as DNA: TGTGCCAGCAGCCAAGGGAGCGTCGGGAGCTATGGCTACACCTTC. It encodes CASSQGSVGSYGYTF.

The chain uses TRBV9 and TRBJ1-1; 8 nucleotides align to TRBD1. The CDR3 extends over 14 amino acids. V was pared by 3 bases and J by 10 bases, with 11 bases of the junction left unmatched. CDR1 is SGDLS and CDR2 is YYNGEE in the germline V gene. The DNA for the CDR3 is TGTGCCAGCAGCGCCGGCGGGACAGGCCCACTAGCTTTCTTT. Its protein product is CASSAGGTGPLAFF.

The table lists this clonotype with a few counts. This chain uses TRBV10-3 with TRBJ2-3; D unresolved. From germline, CDR1 is ENHRY and CDR2 SYGVKD. Trimming took 7 bases from V and 6 from J, leaving 20 bases between them. This CDR3 is 15 amino acids long. The CDR3 is CAIKDPGGSLDTQYF. CDR3 bases: TGTGCCATCAAGGACCCCGGTGGGTCCCTCGATACGCAGTATTTT.

The chain is built from TRBV12-3 or TRBV12-4 and TRBJ1-5, with 7 bases fitting TRBD1. The CDR3 is 18 residues long. The junction had 14 bases not matched to a gene; V was cut back by 5 bases and J by 1 base. The CDR3 here is CASSPRTGRRRSNQPQHF. Here the CDR3 DNA reads TGTGCCAGCAGTCCGCGGACAGGCCGTAGGAGGAGCAATCAGCCCCAGCATTTT.

The sample holds a few counts of this clonotype. The genes are TRBV7-9 and TRBJ2-7; 7 bases are a match to TRBD1. Germline V CDR1 and CDR2: SEHNR, FQNEAQ (reference sequence). This CDR3 region has 16 residues. The V gene end was trimmed by 4 bases and the J gene end by 0 bases; junction bases not matched to a gene: 9. CDR3 protein: CASSSPKGASSYEQYF. In DNA, the CDR3 is TGTGCCAGCAGCTCACCTAAGGGGGCCAGCTCCTACGAGCAGTACTTC.

This clonotype was detected a few times. V is TRBV7-2 and J is TRBJ2-5; D is unresolved. The CDR3 contains 11 residues. Germline loops: CDR1 SGHTA, CDR2 FQGNSA. The V end was cut by 3 bases, the J end by 5 bases, with 4 bases between. CDR3 sequence: CASSFWETQYF. The DNA for the CDR3 is TGTGCCAGCAGCTTTTGGGAGACCCAGTACTTC. The full variable domain, with the rest looked up from reference TRBV7-2 and TRBJ2-5, is GAGVSQSPSNKVTEKGKDVELRCDPISGHTALYWYRQSLGQGLEFLIYFQGNSAPDKSGLPSDRFSAERTGGSVSTLTIQRTQQEDSAVYLCASSFWETQYFGPGTRLLVL.

The J gene is TRBJ2-6, the V gene TRBV9, with D tentatively TRBD1 (6 bases). V lost 5 bases to trimming and J lost 4 bases, with 25 bases between them. Per germline, CDR1 SGDLS and CDR2 YYNGEE. The CDR3 covers 19 residues. The CDR3 DNA reads TGTGCCAGCAGAATGATCTCCGGGACACCCCTTGTGGGGGCCAACGTCCTGACTTTC. Translated: CASRMISGTPLVGANVLTF.

This clonotype was seen a few times. The chain recombines TRBV15 with TRBJ2-1, with no clear D. Germline-derived CDR1 and CDR2 are LNHNV and YYDKDF (reference sequence). CDR3 size: 12 residues. V was trimmed by 4 bases and J by 6 bases, leaving 7 bases between them. The CDR3 loop is CATSILPNEQFF. As DNA, the CDR3 is TGTGCCACCAGCATACTGCCCAATGAGCAGTTCTTC.

Of note for this clonotype: Its ends do not fully match the called genes, so a read error is possible. This sequence joins TRBV11-2 and TRBJ2-3; possible D gene TRBD1, 6 bases. CDR3 length: 13 residues. Germline V gives CDR1 SGHAT, CDR2 FQNNGV. The CDR3 spells CASNEVRTDTKYF. The CDR3 coding sequence is TGTGCCAGCAACGAGGTTAGGACAGATACGAAGTATTTT.

The rearrangement joins TRBV5-1 to TRBJ1-1, with TRBD1 as a possible D gene (5 bases). Germline CDR1 and CDR2: SGHRS and YFSETQ. V dropped 0 bases and J dropped 4 bases, with 10 bases sitting between them. CDR3 length equals 14 residues. CDR3 coding DNA: TGCGCCAGCAGCTTGGCAGGGTTGGGCACTGAAGCTTTCTTT. It is translated as CASSLAGLGTEAFF.

The chain links TRBV7-2 to TRBJ1-5; D may be TRBD1 (6 bases). Trimming took 1 base from V and 11 from J, leaving 9 bases between them. The length of the CDR3 is 12 residues. The germline V gene encodes CDR1 SGHTA and CDR2 FQGNSA. CDR3 DNA: TGTGCCAGCAGCTTAGGGGGGGCGGCCCAGCATTTT. Encoded protein: CASSLGGAAQHF.

The chain links TRBV28 to TRBJ1-2; 9 nucleotides line up with TRBD1. V dropped 6 bases and J dropped 4; count of bases not matched to a gene: 3. CDR1 and CDR2 from the germline V gene are MDHEN and SYDVKM. This CDR3 contains 13 residues. CDR3 DNA: TGTGCCAGCAGGGGACAGGGAGTCTATGGCTACACCTTC. It is translated as CASRGQGVYGYTF.

This chain uses TRBV12-3 or TRBV12-4 with TRBJ2-1; 12 bases map to TRBD2. This CDR3 comprises 15 residues. The trim removed 6 bases at V and 5 bases at J, leaving 5 bases unmatched. CDR3 loop: CASRPLAGGNNEQFF. The CDR3, as DNA: TGTGCCAGCAGACCCCTAGCGGGGGGGAACAATGAGCAGTTCTTC.